These 20 T cell receptor beta chains were sequenced from one sample in a study of OX40 agonist ivuxolimab in advanced cancers. Only in-frame clones appear in the TCRdb table, and some are missing; sequencing was by immunoSEQ multiplex PCR. This table has some 81,000 clones, around 80% appearing once. Sequenced material: CD4+ or CD8+ T cells sorted from blood, taken in a trial of the OX40 agonist ivuxolimab. Receptors were obtained from an adult with an advanced solid tumor such as melanoma, head and neck, liver or kidney cancer.

This clone has only a few counts. Other DNA sequences in the sample encode the same CDR3. V and J are TRBV19 and TRBJ1-6; a weak D match, TRBD1 (5 bases). Germline V gene sequence: CDR1 LNHDA, CDR2 SQIVND (reference sequence). The CDR3 contains 16 residues. The V end lost 1 base, the J end lost 2 bases, and 9 bases lay between the germline ends. The CDR3 here is CASSIGGTTYNSPLHF. The CDR3 nucleotides read TGTGCCAGTAGTATAGGGGGGACGACCTATAATTCACCCCTCCACTTT.

This clone is a singleton in its sample. This chain links TRBV2 with TRBJ2-7; 14 bases match TRBD2. The CDR3 sequence is 14 residues long. Trimming at V came to 4 bases and at J to 9 bases, leaving 5 bases not matched to a gene. The germline gives CDR1 SNHLY, CDR2 FYNNEI. In nucleotides, the CDR3 is TGTGCCAGCAGTGTAGGGACTAGCGGGAGAGGGCAGTACTTC. Its translation is CASSVGTSGRGQYF.

V and J are TRBV2 and TRBJ1-6, with 9 bases fitting TRBD1. Germline lookup yields CDR1 SNHLY and CDR2 FYNNEI. CDR3 size: 14 residues. V was pared by 3 bases and J by 9 bases, with 3 bases of the junction left unmatched. CDR3 sequence reads: CASSEGQGGSPLHF. The CDR3 coding sequence is TGTGCCAGCAGTGAGGGACAGGGTGGTTCACCCCTCCACTTT.

The chain has TRBV5-4 and TRBJ2-1, with TRBD2 identical over 12 bases. Germline V gives CDR1 SGHNT, CDR2 YYREEE (reference sequence). Trimming removed 4 bases from V and 7 bases from J; junction bases left unmatched: 6. CDR3 size: 15 residues. The CDR3 nucleotides read TGTGCCAGCAGCCCTACTAGCGGGGGGTTTAATGAGCAGTTCTTC. This sequence encodes CASSPTSGGFNEQFF. The complete variable domain, with remaining parts taken from reference TRBV5-4 and TRBJ2-1, reads ETGVTQSPTHLIKTRGQQVTLRCSSQSGHNTVSWYQQALGQGPQFIFQYYREEENGRGNFPPRFSGLQFPNYSSELNVNALELDDSALYLCASSPTSGGFNEQFFGPGTRLTVL.

The rearrangement joins TRBV2 to TRBJ1-5; D is undetermined. Germline values: CDR1 SNHLY, CDR2 FYNNEI. V lost 4 bases and J lost 7, with 11 bases in between. The CDR3 extends over 13 amino acids. CDR3 sequence (DNA): TGTGCCAGCAGTGCTGGGATCGGGCAGCCCCAGCATTTT. Protein product: CASSAGIGQPQHF.

This chain connects TRBV6-5 to TRBJ1-1; D is undetermined. Trimming shortened V by 2 bases and J by 1 base, and 5 bases separated the two germline ends. Germline assignment: CDR1 MNHEY and CDR2 SVGAGI. The CDR3 runs to 13 residues. CDR3 nucleotide sequence: TGTGCCAGCAGTTACGTGGAGAACACTGAAGCTTTCTTT. Encoded protein: CASSYVENTEAFF.

This chain joins TRBV7-8 and TRBJ1-3; D might be TRBD1 (6 bases). This CDR3 has 17 residues. V lost 0 bases, J lost 0 bases, and 12 bases lay in between. Looked up from germline, CDR1 is SGHVS and CDR2 is FQNEAQ. The CDR3 sequence is CASSLARGALSGNTIYF. The CDR3 nucleotides read TGTGCCAGCAGCTTAGCGCGGGGGGCACTCTCTGGAAACACCATATATTTT. The complete variable domain, with remaining parts taken from reference TRBV7-8 and TRBJ1-3, reads GAGVSQSPRYKVAKRGQDVALRCDPISGHVSLFWYQQALGQGPEFLTYFQNEAQLDKSGLPSDRFFAERPEGSVSTLKIQRTQQEDSAVYLCASSLARGALSGNTIYFGEGSWLTVV.

This chain joins TRBV20-1 and TRBJ2-1, with TRBD2 matching over 7 bases. V lost 6 bases to trimming and J lost 15 bases; unmatched junction nucleotides: 8. Germline V lookup: CDR1 DFQATT, CDR2 SNEGSKA (reference sequence). The CDR3 totals 10 residues. The CDR3 DNA follows: TGCAGTGCCGAGGACCAGCGGGGGTTCTTC. Amino acids: CSAEDQRGFF.

This chain joins TRBV5-4 and TRBJ2-7, with D perhaps TRBD1 or TRBD2 (5 bases each). The CDR3 spans 13 residues. The V gene lost 1 base and the J gene lost 3 bases, with 8 bases spanning the gap. Germline loops: CDR1 SGHNT, CDR2 YYREEE (reference sequence). The DNA of the CDR3 is TGTGCCAGCAGCTTGCGGGGCGGCTACGAGCAGTACTTC. This gives the protein CASSLRGGYEQYF.

The chain carries TRBV29-1 and TRBJ2-3; D perhaps matches TRBD1 (5 bases). Looked up from germline, CDR1 is SQVTM and CDR2 is ANQGSEA. V was pared by 4 bases and J by 1 base, with 12 bases between. This CDR3 has 14 residues. CDR3 nucleotides: TGCAGCGTTGGGGGCAAATGGGGCACAGATACGCAGTATTTT. Protein: CSVGGKWGTDTQYF.

This sequence joins TRBV7-2 and TRBJ2-1; D ambiguous. The CDR3 covers 16 residues. Germline V gives CDR1 SGHTA, CDR2 FQGNSA. V shed 4 bases and J shed 0 bases, with 13 bases lying between them. CDR3 sequence: CASSSLTYNSYNEQFF. The CDR3 nucleotides are TGTGCCAGCAGCTCCCTAACCTATAACTCCTACAATGAGCAGTTCTTC.

Only a few counts were recorded for this clone. J is TRBJ2-7 and V is TRBV30; D is unresolved. This CDR3 region has 14 residues. CDR1 and CDR2 from the germline V gene are GTSNPN and SVGIG (reference sequence). Trimming stripped 2 bases from V and 5 bases from J, with 16 bases between. This CDR3 reads CAWSPYLPPDEQYF. For the CDR3, the DNA is TGTGCCTGGAGTCCGTATCTTCCCCCGGACGAGCAGTACTTC.

As DNA, the CDR3 is TGTGCCACCAGCAGAGATAAAGGGCTCTATGAGCAGTTCTTC. This gives the protein CATSRDKGLYEQFF. The chain recombines TRBV15 with TRBJ2-1; D remains unclear. Germline CDR1 is LNHNV and CDR2 is YYDKDF (reference sequence). Trimming took 0 bases from V and 8 from J, leaving 11 bases between them. This CDR3 is built from 14 residues. Drawing the rest from reference TRBV15 and TRBJ2-1, the complete variable domain is DAMVIQNPRYQVTQFGKPVTLSCSQTLNHNVMYWYQQKSSQAPKLLFHYYDKDFNNEADTPDNFQSRRPNTSFCFLDIRSPGLGDTAMYLCATSRDKGLYEQFFGPGTRLTVL.

The chain combines TRBV14 with TRBJ2-1; 8 bases are a match to TRBD1. Germline values: CDR1 SGHDN, CDR2 FVKESK. The length of the CDR3 is 14 residues. V gave up 3 bases and J gave up 8 bases; unmatched junction bases: 6. The CDR3 sequence is CASSHGAQGDEQFF. DNA for the CDR3: TGTGCCAGCAGCCACGGCGCACAGGGGGATGAGCAGTTCTTC.

The genes are TRBV6-5 and TRBJ1-2; D unclear. Germline V lookup: CDR1 MNHEY, CDR2 SVGAGI. V lost 4 bases, J lost 0 bases, and 12 bases lay in between. The CDR3 loop spans 15 amino acids. CDR3 coding DNA: TGTGCCAGCAGTTCACTGGGGTTAGCTAACTATGGCTACACCTTC. Amino acids: CASSSLGLANYGYTF.

The rearrangement uses TRBV4-2 and TRBJ1-4; D call uncertain. V gave up 4 bases and J gave up 5 bases, with 17 bases separating them. This CDR3 region has 16 residues. CDR1 is LGHNA, CDR2 YNFKEQ, per germline. CDR3: CASSPLPGRGNEKLFF. In DNA form, the CDR3 reads TGTGCCAGCAGCCCCCTACCGGGTCGAGGGAATGAAAAACTGTTTTTT.

The CDR3 DNA is TGTGCCAGCAGCTTAGAAGTGGCGAGGGAGCTGTTTTTT. Its protein is CASSLEVARELFF. V is TRBV7-8 and J is TRBJ2-2; D unresolved. V lost 1 base and J 9 bases, leaving 9 bases between the germline ends. The CDR3 totals 13 residues. Germline CDR1 reads SGHVS; CDR2 reads FQNEAQ.

Here the CDR3 DNA reads TGTGCCAGCAGCCAAGAATTTAATTCACCCCTCCACTTT. Its translation is CASSQEFNSPLHF. The chain uses TRBV14 and TRBJ1-6; D uncertain. CDR1 SGHDN and CDR2 FVKESK come from the germline V gene. This CDR3 comprises 13 residues. The V end was cut by 0 bases, the J end by 6 bases, with 3 bases between.

The chain combines TRBV4-1 with TRBJ2-2; D remains unclear. The CDR3 consists of 15 residues. The germline V gene has CDR1 MGHRA and CDR2 YSYEKL. Trimming left V 1 base short and J 2 bases short, with 8 bases between. The CDR3 protein is CASSQGPSNTGELFF. For the CDR3, the DNA is TGCGCCAGCAGCCAAGGGCCCAGCAACACCGGGGAGCTGTTTTTT.

The V gene is TRBV4-1, the J gene TRBJ1-2; 7 nucleotides align to TRBD1. Trimming cost V 4 bases and J 5 bases; bases outside gene matches: 7. The CDR3 sequence is 14 residues long. Looked up from germline, CDR1 is MGHRA and CDR2 is YSYEKL. CDR3 DNA sequence: TGCGCCAGCAGCCCAGAAGGGGGACAGTATGGCTACACCTTC. This codes for CASSPEGGQYGYTF.